This TCR beta chain was identified in a study of lymphopenia after photon versus proton radiotherapy. Study-level results: In patients who died, overall survival fell as post-nadir TCR diversity dropped more.

Assay used: immunoSEQ multiplex PCR; TCRdb lists only in-frame clones, some missing. The data hold approximately 45,000 clones, with about 85% observed a single time. Turning to this clone: The target antigen is unknown.

V was trimmed by 7 bases and J by 2 bases, leaving 14 bases between them. The CDR3 sequence is 14 residues long. The germline V gene has CDR1 SNHLY and CDR2 FYNNEI. The specimen comprised peripheral blood, sampled from a patient treated with photon-based radiotherapy. The chain combines TRBV2 with TRBJ1-2; D is unclear. The sequence was obtained from a man aged 40-55 years with gastric cancer. As DNA, the CDR3 is TGTGCCAGCACTCCCGACGGACTGAACTATGGCTACACCTTC. Protein product: CASTPDGLNYGYTF. The full variable domain, in which reference TRBV2 and TRBJ1-2 provide the parts outside the CDR3, is EPEVTQTPSHQVTQMGQEVILRCVPISNHLYFYWYRQILGQKVEFLVSFYNNEISEKSEIFDDQFSVERPDGSNFTLKIRSTKLEDSAMYFCASTPDGLNYGYTFGSGTRLTVV.